Sequencing of this T cell receptor (beta chain) was carried out in a study of siplizumab effects on memory and regulatory T cells. Responder and stimulator cells in the mixed lymphocyte reaction were cultured together for 6 days at 37°C. TCRdb's table, derived via immunoSEQ multiplex PCR, lists solely in-frame clones and lacks some. The table includes approximately 12,000 clones, under 40% detected once. As concerns this clone: Antigen: not known.

Sequencing used CFSE-low (dividing) CD8+ T cells sorted from an allogeneic mixed lymphocyte reaction. The receptor was derived from a human donor in good health; the cells came from an allogeneic mixed lymphocyte reaction.

CDR3 bases: TGTGCCAGCAGGACAGGGGGCGTCGTGGATACGCAGTATTTT. Translating it yields CASRTGGVVDTQYF. The gene calls are TRBV6-6 and TRBJ2-3; TRBD1 aligns across 10 bases. This CDR3 is 14 amino acids long. With 6 bases clipped from V and 6 bases from J, the junction kept 6 bases outside the gene matches. The germline gives CDR1 MNHNY, CDR2 SVGAGI (reference sequence).